The source of this T cell receptor (beta chain) is a study of TIL therapy for anti-PD-1-resistant metastatic lung cancer. The libraries were made with immunoSEQ v3. Assay: immunoSEQ multiplex PCR; the TCRdb copy retains only in-frame clones and omits some. The profile covers about 60,000 clones, with around 87% appearing a single time and around 2.6% taken by the ten largest. V lost 5 bases and J lost 1; bases outside the gene matches: 3. The length of the CDR3 is 16 residues. Germline CDR1 reads MNHEY; CDR2 reads SMNVEV (reference sequence). Time point given: pre-treatment sample, taken before nivolumab and TIL therapy. Enrollment ran from 2017 to early 2020.

The origin of this receptor is a person between 25 and 79 years old with non-small cell lung cancer. This chain connects TRBV27 to TRBJ2-1, with 12 bases lining up with TRBD2. Here the sequenced sample was blood, taken at baseline. CDR3 residues: CASSLLAGGSYNEQFF. The CDR3 DNA follows: TGTGCCAGCAGTCTACTAGCGGGAGGTTCCTACAATGAGCAGTTCTTC.